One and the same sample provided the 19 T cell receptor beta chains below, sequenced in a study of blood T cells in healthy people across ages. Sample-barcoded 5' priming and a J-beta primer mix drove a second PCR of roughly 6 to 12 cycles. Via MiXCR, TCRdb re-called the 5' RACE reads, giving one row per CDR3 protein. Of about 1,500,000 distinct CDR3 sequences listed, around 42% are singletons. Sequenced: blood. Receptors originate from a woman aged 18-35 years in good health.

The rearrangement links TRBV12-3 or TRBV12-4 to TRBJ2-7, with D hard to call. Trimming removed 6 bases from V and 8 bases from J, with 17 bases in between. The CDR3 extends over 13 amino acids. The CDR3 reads CASSRAGVGKQYF. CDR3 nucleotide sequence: TGTGCCAGCAGCCGTGCTGGGGTTGGTAAGCAGTACTTC.

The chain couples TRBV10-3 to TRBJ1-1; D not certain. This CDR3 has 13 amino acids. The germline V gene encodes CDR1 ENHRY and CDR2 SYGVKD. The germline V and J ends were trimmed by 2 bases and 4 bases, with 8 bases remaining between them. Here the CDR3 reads CAISEVQSTEAFF. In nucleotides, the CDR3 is TGTGCCATCAGTGAGGTTCAGAGCACTGAAGCTTTCTTT.

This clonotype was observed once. The DNA for the CDR3 is TGTGCCAGCAGGACAGGGTTGGTGGGTGAAAAACTGTTTTTT. As protein: CASRTGLVGEKLFF. V usage is TRBV6-1 and J usage is TRBJ1-4, with 7 nucleotides matching TRBD1. Trimming at V came to 6 bases and at J to 7 bases, leaving 8 bases not matched to a gene. Looked up from germline, CDR1 is MNHNS and CDR2 is SASEGT. The CDR3 loop spans 14 amino acids.

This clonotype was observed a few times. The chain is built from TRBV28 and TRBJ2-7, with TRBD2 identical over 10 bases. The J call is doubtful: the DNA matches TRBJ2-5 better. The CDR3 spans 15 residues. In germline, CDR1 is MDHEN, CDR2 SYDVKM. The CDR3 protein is CASSLGTSGIKTQYF. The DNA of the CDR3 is TGTGCCAGCAGCCTGGGAACTAGCGGGATAAAGACCCAGTACTTC.

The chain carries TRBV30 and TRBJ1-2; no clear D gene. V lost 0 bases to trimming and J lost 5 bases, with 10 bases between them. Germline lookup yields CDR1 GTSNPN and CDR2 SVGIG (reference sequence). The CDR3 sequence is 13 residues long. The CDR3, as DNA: TGTGCCTGGAGTGTAGGCAGGCCATATGGCTACACCTTC. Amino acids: CAWSVGRPYGYTF.

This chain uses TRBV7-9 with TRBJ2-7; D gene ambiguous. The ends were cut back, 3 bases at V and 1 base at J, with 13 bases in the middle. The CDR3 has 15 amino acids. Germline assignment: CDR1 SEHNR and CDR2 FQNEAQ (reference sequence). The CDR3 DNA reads TGTGCCAGCAGCTTTATGGTAGGTGGTTCCTACGAGCAGTACTTC. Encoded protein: CASSFMVGGSYEQYF. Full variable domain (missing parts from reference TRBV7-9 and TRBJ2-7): DTGVSQNPRHKITKRGQNVTFRCDPISEHNRLYWYRQTLGQGPEFLTYFQNEAQLEKSRLLSDRFSAERPKGSFSTLEIQRTEQGDSAMYLCASSFMVGGSYEQYFGPGTRLTVT.

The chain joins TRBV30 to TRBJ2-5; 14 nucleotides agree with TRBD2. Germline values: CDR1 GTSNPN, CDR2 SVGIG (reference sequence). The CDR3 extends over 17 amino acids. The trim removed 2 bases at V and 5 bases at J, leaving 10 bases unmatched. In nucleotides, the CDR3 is TGTGCCTGGAGTATGGGACTAGCGGGAGCCATAGGGGAGACCCAGTACTTC. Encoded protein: CAWSMGLAGAIGETQYF. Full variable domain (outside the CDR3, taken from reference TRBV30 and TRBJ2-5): SQTIHQWPATLVQPVGSPLSLECTVEGTSNPNLYWYRQAAGRGLQLLFYSVGIGQISSEVPQNLSASRPQDRQFILSSKKLLLSDSGFYLCAWSMGLAGAIGETQYFGPGTRLLVL.

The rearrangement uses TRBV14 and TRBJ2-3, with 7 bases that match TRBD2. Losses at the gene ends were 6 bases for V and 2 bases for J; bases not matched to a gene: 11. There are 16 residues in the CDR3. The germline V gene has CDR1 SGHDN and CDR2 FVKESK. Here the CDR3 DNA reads TGTGCCAGCAGTCGTTCAGCGGGAACCTTCACAGATACGCAGTATTTT. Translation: CASSRSAGTFTDTQYF.

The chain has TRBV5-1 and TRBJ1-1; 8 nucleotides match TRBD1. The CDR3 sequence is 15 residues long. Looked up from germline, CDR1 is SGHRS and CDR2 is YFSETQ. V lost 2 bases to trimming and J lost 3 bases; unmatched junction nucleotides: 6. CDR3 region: CASSLSGGLYTEAFF. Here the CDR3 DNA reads TGCGCCAGCAGCTTATCAGGGGGCCTTTACACTGAAGCTTTCTTT.

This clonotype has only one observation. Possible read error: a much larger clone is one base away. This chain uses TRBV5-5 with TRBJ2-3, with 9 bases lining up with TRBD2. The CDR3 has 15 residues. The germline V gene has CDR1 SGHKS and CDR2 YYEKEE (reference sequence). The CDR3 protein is CASSFSGSGTGTQYF. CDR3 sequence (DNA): TGTGCCAGCAGCTTTAGCGGGAGCGGTACAGGTACGCAGTATTTT. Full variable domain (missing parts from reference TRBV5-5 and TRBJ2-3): DAGVTQSPTHLIKTRGQQVTLRCSPISGHKSVSWYQQVLGQGPQFIFQYYEKEERGRGNFPDRFSARQFPNYSSELNVNALLLGDSALYLCASSFSGSGTGTQYFGPGTRLTVL.

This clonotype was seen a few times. CDR3 nucleotide sequence: TGTGCCAGCAGCTCGGCGAACGCCGAGCAGTACTTC. It is translated as CASSSANAEQYF. The chain links TRBV11-2 to TRBJ2-7; D is undetermined. CDR1 is SGHAT and CDR2 is FQNNGV in the germline V gene. This CDR3 spans 12 amino acids. V shed 4 bases and J shed 6 bases, with 10 bases lying between them.

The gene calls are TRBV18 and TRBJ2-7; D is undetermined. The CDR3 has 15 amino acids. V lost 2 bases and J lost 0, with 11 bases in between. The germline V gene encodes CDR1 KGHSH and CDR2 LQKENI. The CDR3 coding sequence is TGTGCCAGCTCACCAACAACGATTAGCTCCTACGAGCAGTACTTC. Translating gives CASSPTTISSYEQYF.

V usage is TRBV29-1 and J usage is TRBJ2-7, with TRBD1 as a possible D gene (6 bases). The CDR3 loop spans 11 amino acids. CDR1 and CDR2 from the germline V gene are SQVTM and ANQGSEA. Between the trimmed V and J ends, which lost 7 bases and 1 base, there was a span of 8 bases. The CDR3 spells CSAGQSYEQYF. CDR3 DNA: TGCAGCGCCGGACAGTCCTACGAGCAGTACTTC.

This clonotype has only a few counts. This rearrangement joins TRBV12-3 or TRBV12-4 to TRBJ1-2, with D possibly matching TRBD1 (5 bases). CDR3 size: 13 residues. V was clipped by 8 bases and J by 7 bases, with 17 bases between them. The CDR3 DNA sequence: TGTGCCAGCGCCGGATGGGACGGTGGTGGCTACACCTTC. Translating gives CASAGWDGGGYTF.

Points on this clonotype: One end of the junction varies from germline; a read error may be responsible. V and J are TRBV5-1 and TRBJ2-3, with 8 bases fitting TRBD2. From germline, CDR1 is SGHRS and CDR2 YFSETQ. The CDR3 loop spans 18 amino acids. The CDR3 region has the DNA TGCGCCAGCAGCTTGGTTTCTAGCGGGTTCGCTAGCACAGATACGCAGTATTTC. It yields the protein CASSLVSSGFASTDTQYF.

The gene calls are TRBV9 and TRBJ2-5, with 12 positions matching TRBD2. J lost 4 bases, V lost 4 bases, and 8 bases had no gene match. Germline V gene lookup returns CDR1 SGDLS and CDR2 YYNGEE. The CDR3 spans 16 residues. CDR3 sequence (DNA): TGTGCCAGCAGCCCCCCCGGACTAGCGGGACGAGAGACCCAGTACTTC. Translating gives CASSPPGLAGRETQYF.

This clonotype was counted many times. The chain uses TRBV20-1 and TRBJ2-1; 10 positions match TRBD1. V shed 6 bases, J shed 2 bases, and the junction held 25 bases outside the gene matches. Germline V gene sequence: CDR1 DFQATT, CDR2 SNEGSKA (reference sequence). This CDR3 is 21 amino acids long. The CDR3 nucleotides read TGCAGTGCACCCATAGGGCAAAGGACAGGGGGGCGTGTCGTAACCTACAATGAGCAGTTCTTC. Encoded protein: CSAPIGQRTGGRVVTYNEQFF.

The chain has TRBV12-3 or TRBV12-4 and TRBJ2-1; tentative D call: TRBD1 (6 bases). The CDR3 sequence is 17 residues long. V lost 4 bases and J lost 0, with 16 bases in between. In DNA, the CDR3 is TGTGCCAGCAGTTCCTGGGGGCGGACGAGCTCCTACAATGAGCAGTTCTTC. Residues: CASSSWGRTSSYNEQFF.

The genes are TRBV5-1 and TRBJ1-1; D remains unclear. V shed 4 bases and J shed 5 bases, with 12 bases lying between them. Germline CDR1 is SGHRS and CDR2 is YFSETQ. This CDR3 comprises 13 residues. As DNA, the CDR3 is TGCGCCAGCAGCCAACGGGGAGAAACTGAAGCTTTCTTT. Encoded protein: CASSQRGETEAFF.